This T cell receptor (beta chain) was identified during a study of control samples from healthy donors and cancer patients. Using immunoSEQ multiplex PCR, the repertoire was profiled, and TCRdb retains in-frame clones only, with some absent. This sample yields 45,000 to 70,000 clones, of which 91% are seen a single time; roughly 0.9% belongs to the top ten. The V gene lost 9 bases and the J gene lost 0 bases, with 12 bases spanning the gap. From germline, CDR1 is KGHDR and CDR2 SFDVKD. The CDR3 sequence is 14 residues long. This sequence originates from a man aged 25 to 45 with colorectal cancer. What was sequenced was PBMCs. The V and J genes are TRBV24-1 and TRBJ2-3, with D tentatively TRBD2 (6 bases). This CDR3 reads CATGPGLSTDTQYF. The CDR3 nucleotides are TGTGCCACCGGACCGGGACTCAGCACAGATACGCAGTATTTT.